These 13 T cell receptor beta chains were all obtained from the same sample, sequenced in a study of tumor-infiltrating lymphocytes in primary liver carcinoma. They got blood RNA out of unsorted whole blood and also pulled out germline DNA. The input was about 490 ng total RNA; TCR beta cDNA was made from it with a constant-region primer. Researchers made the TCR beta libraries by running three nested multiplex PCR rounds with slightly modified ARM-PCR. Rounds one and two of PCR, each of roughly 10 cycles, were primed with TRBV1-TRBV30 forward primers and a C-beta reverse primer. Using its own MiXCR run on the multiplex PCR reads, TCRdb lists one record per CDR3 protein. The table includes fewer than 250,000 distinct CDR3 sequences, roughly two thirds detected once. The sequencing input was peripheral blood. Receptors originate from a woman in her fifties or sixties with primary liver carcinoma and hepatitis B virus infection.

In its sample, this clonotype was seen a few times. The CDR3 reads CATSDHRQGPYSYNEQFF. The CDR3 DNA reads as TGTGCCACCAGTGATCATAGACAGGGGCCGTACTCCTACAATGAGCAGTTCTTC. V and J are TRBV24-1 and TRBJ2-1; TRBD1 matches at 8 bases. CDR3 size: 18 residues. Germline V lookup: CDR1 KGHDR, CDR2 SFDVKD. V lost 3 bases to trimming and J lost 0 bases; unmatched junction nucleotides: 9.

As for this clonotype: The CDR3 ends on some other residue instead of the conserved phenylalanine or tryptophan, so this is likely a read error. J is TRBJ2-3 and V is TRBV11-3; 8 positions agree with TRBD2. The ends lost 2 bases at V and 4 bases at J; junction bases unmatched: 8. Germline V gene sequence: CDR1 SGHNT, CDR2 YENEEA. CDR3 length: 16 amino acids. CDR3 coding DNA: TGTGCCAGCAGCTTAATGTCGGCGGGGGGTGCAGATACGCAGTATATT. Its protein product is CASSLMSAGGADTQYI.

As to this clonotype: At one end, the junction sequence differs from germline, possibly due to a read error. The chain links TRBV12-3 or TRBV12-4 to TRBJ1-2; a possible D gene is TRBD1 (6 bases). The CDR3 consists of 17 residues. The CDR3 nucleotides read TGTGCCAGCAGTTTTAGTGAGGCGGGGGCGCTGGACTACGGCTACACCTTC. Its translation is CASSFSEAGALDYGYTF.

This clonotype was found once. A much more abundant neighbour one base away suggests this may be a read error. The chain recombines TRBV12-3 or TRBV12-4 with TRBJ1-5; TRBD1 aligns across 10 bases. The CDR3 extends over 14 amino acids. This CDR3 is CASSRDRGNQPQQF. The CDR3, as DNA: TGTGCCAGCAGCCGGGACAGGGGCAATCAGCCCCAGCAATTT.

J is TRBJ2-3 and V is TRBV5-6; 10 nucleotides line up with TRBD1. Gene TRBJ1-5 matches the end of the DNA better, so the J call may be wrong. CDR1 is SGHDT, CDR2 YYEEEE, per germline. CDR3 size: 16 residues. DNA of the CDR3: TGTGCCAGCAGCTTGGATGGGGACAGGGGAGAAGATACGCAGCATTTT. It translates to CASSLDGDRGEDTQHF.

The table lists this clonotype with many counts. This chain connects TRBV2 to TRBJ1-5; D uncertain. The germline V gene has CDR1 SNHLY and CDR2 FYNNEI. This CDR3 region has 13 residues. V was shortened by 6 bases and J by 4 bases, with 10 bases between the two germline ends. CDR3 sequence reads: CASRAASNQPQHF. The CDR3 DNA follows: TGTGCCAGCAGGGCAGCCTCTAATCAGCCCCAGCATTTT.

The genes are TRBV11-2 and TRBJ2-1; the D gene is possibly TRBD2 (7 bases). Germline CDR1 and CDR2: SGHAT and FQNNGV. The length of the CDR3 is 18 residues. Trimming pared 5 bases from V and 8 bases from J, leaving 28 bases between. CDR3 in amino acids: CASSARLAGDYMPDEQFF. In DNA, the CDR3 is TGTGCCAGCAGCGCGAGGCTCGCAGGGGACTATATGCCCGATGAGCAGTTCTTC.

On this clonotype itself: A read error may explain this, as a much larger clone is one base away. DNA for the CDR3: TGTGCCAGCAGTCTAACAAGTGGGGGGCGAGCCTACACCTTC. Protein: CASSLTSGGRAYTF. The J gene is TRBJ1-2, the V gene TRBV12-3 or TRBV12-4, with D perhaps matching TRBD1 (6 bases). This CDR3 region has 14 residues. Trimming cost V 5 bases and J 10 bases, with 20 bases left between them.

This chain connects TRBV11-2 to TRBJ2-1; D is undetermined. This CDR3 has 14 amino acids. The V end was cut by 7 bases, the J end by 10 bases, with 20 bases between. The germline V gene encodes CDR1 SGHAT and CDR2 FQNNGV. CDR3 DNA: TGTGCCAGCAACTTTAGGCGTAGCTCCAAAGAGCAGTTCTTC. This encodes CASNFRRSSKEQFF.

Worth noting for this clonotype: A much larger clone lies one base from this, so it may be a read error. The gene calls are TRBV4-1 and TRBJ2-3; a weak D match, TRBD2 (7 bases). The CDR3 extends over 15 amino acids. CDR1 is MGHRA, CDR2 YSYEKL, per germline. V dropped 0 bases and J dropped 4 bases, with 11 bases sitting between them. CDR3 coding DNA: TGCGCCAGCAGCCAAGAACAGGGAGGGCCAGATACGCAGTATTTT. Protein: CASSQEQGGPDTQYF.

Comments on this clonotype: This clone may be a read error of a much larger clone one base away. The gene calls are TRBV11-1 and TRBJ2-3; the D is unclear. This CDR3 contains 13 residues. The germline gives CDR1 SGHAT, CDR2 FQDESV (reference sequence). Trimming shortened V by 5 bases and J by 4 bases, and 10 bases separated the two germline ends. The CDR3 region is CASSPASSDTQYF. As DNA, the CDR3 is TGTGCCAGCAGCCCCGCGAGCTCAGATACGCAGTATTTT.

This clonotype was seen a handful of times. The CDR3 region has the DNA TGTGCCAGCAGCTTAGACGTGGGACTAGTACGAAATACGCAGTATTTT. It codes for CASSLDVGLVRNTQYF. J is TRBJ2-3 and V is TRBV14; 8 bases agree with TRBD2. J lost 7 bases, V lost 5 bases, and 14 bases had no gene match. Per the germline V gene, CDR1 is SGHDN and CDR2 is FVKESK. CDR3 length equals 16 residues.

Comment on this clonotype: With a much larger clone just one base away, this may be a read error. The genes are TRBV12-3 or TRBV12-4 and TRBJ1-2; 10 bases align to TRBD1. This CDR3 is built from 14 residues. Written as DNA, the CDR3 is TGTGCCAGCAGATTAGGGACAGGGGCTGGGGGCTACACCTTC. Translation: CASRLGTGAGGYTF.